Each of the 31 T cell receptor beta chains below was sequenced from the same sample in a study of technical replicates of blood from a few donors. Data came from immunoSEQ multiplex PCR; TCRdb stores just in-frame clones and leaves some out. The sample has more than 90,000 clones; around 95% are singletons. Input material: T cells isolated from PBMCs. All receptors come from a human donor in good health.

This chain connects TRBV19 to TRBJ1-5; the D is unclear. This CDR3 is 15 amino acids long. The germline V gene encodes CDR1 LNHDA and CDR2 SQIVND (reference sequence). Trimming took off 5 bases at V and 2 bases at J, with 13 bases between the two ends. CDR3 amino acids: CASSPSSGGNQPQHF. The CDR3 coding sequence is TGTGCCAGTAGTCCCTCCTCGGGTGGCAATCAGCCCCAGCATTTT.

This clone appeared a single time. The rearrangement uses TRBV15 and TRBJ2-1; 9 bases map to TRBD2. The CDR3 has 20 residues. Germline V lookup: CDR1 LNHNV, CDR2 YYDKDF (reference sequence). With V trimmed by 7 bases and J by 0 bases, 19 bases remained unmatched. The CDR3 nucleotides are TGTGCCACCAACGAGCTGTGGGCCAGCGGGAGGCCCAGCTCCTACAATGAGCAGTTCTTC. Protein: CATNELWASGRPSSYNEQFF.

The chain recombines TRBV6-6 with TRBJ2-5; 7 positions agree with TRBD1. The germline V gene encodes CDR1 MNHNY and CDR2 SVGAGI (reference sequence). The CDR3 sequence is 13 residues long. The J segment lost 1 base and the V segment lost 6 bases, leaving 2 bases of the junction unmatched. CDR3 in amino acids: CASRRTGQETQYF. The DNA of the CDR3 is TGTGCCAGCAGACGGACAGGCCAAGAGACCCAGTACTTC.

This chain joins TRBV2 and TRBJ2-7, with TRBD1 identical over 8 bases. The CDR3 runs to 14 residues. Losses at the gene ends were 6 bases for V and 4 bases for J; bases not matched to a gene: 8. Germline V gene lookup returns CDR1 SNHLY and CDR2 FYNNEI. CDR3 in amino acids: CASSSAGGQYEQYF. The CDR3 nucleotides read TGTGCCAGCAGCTCGGCAGGGGGCCAGTACGAGCAGTACTTC.

The chain recombines TRBV19 with TRBJ2-1; 7 bases match TRBD1. This CDR3 has 16 residues. Unmatched junction bases numbered 17, after V lost 7 bases and J lost 8 bases. CDR1 is LNHDA and CDR2 is SQIVND in the germline V gene (reference sequence). The CDR3 sequence: CASNRASRGFRDEQFF. As DNA, the CDR3 is TGTGCCAGTAACCGGGCTAGCAGGGGGTTTCGCGATGAGCAGTTCTTC.

The chain is built from TRBV12-5 and TRBJ1-1; a weak D match, TRBD1 (5 bases). CDR1 is LGHNT, CDR2 FRNRAP, per germline. Trimming left V 6 bases short and J 4 bases short, with 21 bases between. CDR3 length equals 16 residues. In DNA, the CDR3 is TGTGCTAGTGGCTTACAGGTTGGCCGGCCAGCCACTGAAGCTTTCTTT. It yields the protein CASGLQVGRPATEAFF.

V usage is TRBV27 and J usage is TRBJ2-1; perhaps TRBD2 as D (6 bases). From germline, CDR1 is MNHEY and CDR2 SMNVEV (reference sequence). Trimming removed 2 bases from V and 3 bases from J, with 17 bases in between. The CDR3 length is 17 residues. The chain's CDR3 is CASSLAPGTSLYNEQFF. The CDR3 region has the DNA TGTGCCAGCAGTTTAGCACCCGGGACTTCCCTCTACAATGAGCAGTTCTTC.

The CDR3 spells CASSPLHRVGYNEQFF. The CDR3 DNA follows: TGTGCCAGTAGTCCACTTCACAGGGTGGGGTACAATGAGCAGTTCTTC. The V call is TRBV19, the J call TRBJ2-1; tentative D call: TRBD1 (6 bases). Trimming left V 5 bases short and J 4 bases short, with 18 bases between. Germline V gene data show CDR1 as LNHDA and CDR2 as SQIVND (reference sequence). There are 16 residues in the CDR3.

This clone has only a few counts. This chain joins TRBV19 and TRBJ1-2; D remains ambiguous. The CDR3 has 13 residues. Looked up from germline, CDR1 is LNHDA and CDR2 is SQIVND (reference sequence). V dropped 3 bases and J dropped 4 bases, with 9 bases sitting between them. The CDR3 coding sequence is TGTGCCAGTAGTATGGAGTTCTCCTATGGCTACACCTTC. Its protein product is CASSMEFSYGYTF. The full variable domain, in which reference TRBV19 and TRBJ1-2 provide the parts outside the CDR3, is DGGITQSPKYLFRKEGQNVTLSCEQNLNHDAMYWYRQDPGQGLRLIYYSQIVNDFQKGDIAEGYSVSREKKESFPLTVTSAQKNPTAFYLCASSMEFSYGYTFGSGTRLTVV.

This chain links TRBV28 with TRBJ2-7, with TRBD1 identical over 8 bases. The germline V gene encodes CDR1 MDHEN and CDR2 SYDVKM. The junction had 7 bases not matched to a gene; V was cut back by 6 bases and J by 0 bases. The CDR3 covers 15 residues. The CDR3 DNA reads as TGTGCCAGCAGATCTGGGACAGGCTTCTCCTACGAGCAGTACTTC. As protein: CASRSGTGFSYEQYF. The whole variable domain, remainder taken from reference TRBV28 and TRBJ2-7, is DVKVTQSSRYLVKRTGEKVFLECVQDMDHENMFWYRQDPGLGLRLIYFSYDVKMKEKGDIPEGYSVSREKKERFSLILESASTNQTSMYLCASRSGTGFSYEQYFGPGTRLTVT.

The chain couples TRBV28 to TRBJ1-1; D might be TRBD1 (5 bases). The CDR3 runs 15 residues. Germline V lookup: CDR1 MDHEN, CDR2 SYDVKM. Between the trimmed V and J ends, which lost 5 bases and 4 bases, there was a span of 17 bases. DNA of the CDR3: TGTGCCAGCAGTATGCCGGGGCTCGGGGGCACTGAAGCTTTCTTT. Its protein product is CASSMPGLGGTEAFF.

The chain employs TRBV27 and TRBJ1-2; 10 bases are shared with TRBD1. The CDR3 sequence is 13 residues long. The V and J ends lost 4 bases and 7 bases, in that order; junction bases with no gene match: 3. CDR1 and CDR2 (germline): MNHEY, SMNVEV (reference sequence). The CDR3 spells CASSWTGGGGYTF. CDR3 DNA sequence: TGTGCCAGCAGTTGGACAGGGGGGGGTGGCTACACCTTC.

The V gene is TRBV7-9, the J gene TRBJ2-3; TRBD1 aligns across 9 bases. V trimming: 4 bases; J trimming: 1 base; junction bases outside the gene matches: 12. Germline assignment: CDR1 SEHNR and CDR2 FQNEAQ (reference sequence). CDR3 length equals 18 residues. In DNA, the CDR3 is TGTGCCAGCAGCTCTTGGGACAGGGCATTCTCCCGCACAGATACGCAGTATTTT. Translated, it gives CASSSWDRAFSRTDTQYF.

This chain connects TRBV7-8 to TRBJ2-3; no reliable D call. Trimming removed 1 base from V and 7 bases from J, with 18 bases in between. The CDR3 is 16 amino acids. Per germline, CDR1 SGHVS and CDR2 FQNEAQ. In DNA, the CDR3 is TGTGCCAGCAGCTTAGGGAGAACTCTGGGTGGAAATACGCAGTATTTT. Translated: CASSLGRTLGGNTQYF.

V is TRBV28 and J is TRBJ2-3, with D uncertain. The CDR3 runs 11 residues. Trimming left V 3 bases short and J 4 bases short, with 2 bases between. Germline values: CDR1 MDHEN, CDR2 SYDVKM. DNA of the CDR3: TGTGCCAGCAGTTTCTCAGATACGCAGTATTTT. It encodes CASSFSDTQYF.

This chain joins TRBV27 and TRBJ1-2; 9 bases map to TRBD1. V lost 6 bases and J lost 5; bases outside the gene matches: 10. This CDR3 has 15 amino acids. Germline V lookup: CDR1 MNHEY, CDR2 SMNVEV (reference sequence). For the CDR3, the DNA is TGTGCCAGCAGCGCGACAGGGGGTCTTCATTATGGCTACACCTTC. This sequence encodes CASSATGGLHYGYTF.

The rearrangement joins TRBV14 to TRBJ1-1; 7 nucleotides line up with TRBD1. In germline, CDR1 is SGHDN, CDR2 FVKESK. J lost 13 bases, V lost 10 bases, and 12 bases had no gene match. The CDR3 covers 11 residues. This chain's CDR3 is CANRPGTEGFF. The DNA of the CDR3 is TGTGCCAACCGTCCGGGGACAGAGGGTTTCTTT.

This sequence joins TRBV27 and TRBJ2-1, with 7 positions matching TRBD2. Germline V gene sequence: CDR1 MNHEY, CDR2 SMNVEV (reference sequence). This CDR3 contains 13 residues. The junction had 8 bases not matched to a gene; V was cut back by 10 bases and J by 5 bases. The chain's CDR3 is CATQRLADNEQFF. As DNA, the CDR3 is TGTGCCACCCAGCGCCTAGCGGACAATGAGCAGTTCTTC.

This chain connects TRBV27 to TRBJ1-5, with 8 bases aligning to TRBD1. V shed 4 bases and J 3 bases; nucleotides not matched to a gene: 2. Germline V gives CDR1 MNHEY, CDR2 SMNVEV (reference sequence). The CDR3 has 14 residues. CDR3: CASSYQGANQPQHF. CDR3 DNA: TGTGCCAGCAGTTATCAGGGGGCCAATCAGCCCCAGCATTTT.

This clone was found once. The gene calls are TRBV7-7 and TRBJ2-1, with a tentative D call TRBD2 (7 bases). The CDR3 consists of 14 residues. V was shortened by 2 bases and J by 9 bases, with 14 bases between the two germline ends. Germline V gene sequence: CDR1 SSHAT, CDR2 FNYEAQ (reference sequence). The CDR3 region is CASSLNREGSEQFF. In DNA, the CDR3 is TGTGCCAGCAGCTTAAACAGGGAGGGGAGTGAGCAGTTCTTC.

In nucleotides, the CDR3 is TGTGCCAGCAGCTTAGAGGTCCCTTTTAGGGGCACTGAAGCTTTCTTT. Translation gives CASSLEVPFRGTEAFF. The gene calls are TRBV11-2 and TRBJ1-1; tentative D call: TRBD1 (5 bases). This CDR3 comprises 16 residues. Trimming pared 0 bases from V and 4 bases from J, leaving 15 bases between. Germline V CDR1 and CDR2: SGHAT, FQNNGV.

The rearrangement uses TRBV2 and TRBJ1-5; D call uncertain. This CDR3 spans 15 amino acids. CDR1 is SNHLY and CDR2 is FYNNEI in the germline V gene. V was cut by 6 bases and J by 4 bases, with 16 bases left in between. CDR3 bases: TGTGCCAGCAGGGACCTAGACGGAGGTAATCAGCCCCAGCATTTT. Its protein product is CASRDLDGGNQPQHF.

The rearrangement joins TRBV10-3 to TRBJ2-6; 10 nucleotides agree with TRBD2. In germline, CDR1 is ENHRY, CDR2 SYGVKD. The length of the CDR3 is 15 residues. V dropped 3 bases and J dropped 4; count of bases not matched to a gene: 0. The CDR3 sequence is CAISEAGGGANVLTF. The CDR3 DNA sequence: TGTGCCATCAGTGAAGCGGGAGGGGGGGCCAACGTCCTGACTTTC.

The gene calls are TRBV6-6 and TRBJ1-4; D remains unclear. Trimming shortened V by 4 bases and J by 5 bases, and 11 bases separated the two germline ends. CDR3 length equals 14 residues. CDR1 is MNHNY and CDR2 is SVGAGI in the germline V gene (reference sequence). The CDR3 sequence: CASSFHTLNEKLFF. In DNA form, the CDR3 reads TGTGCCAGCAGTTTCCACACCCTGAATGAAAAACTGTTTTTT.

J is TRBJ2-1 and V is TRBV18; tentative D call: TRBD1 (5 bases). Trimming cost V 2 bases and J 5 bases, with 10 bases left between them. Germline V gene lookup returns CDR1 KGHSH and CDR2 LQKENI. This CDR3 has 14 amino acids. This chain's CDR3 is CASSPTGRDNEQFF. Written as DNA, the CDR3 is TGTGCCAGCTCACCAACTGGCAGGGACAATGAGCAGTTCTTC.

The chain combines TRBV27 with TRBJ2-7; 12 positions agree with TRBD2. CDR1 is MNHEY and CDR2 is SMNVEV in the germline V gene (reference sequence). CDR3 length equals 15 residues. Unmatched junction bases numbered 7, after V lost 5 bases and J lost 5 bases. CDR3 sequence: CASSQPGTSGHEQYF. Here the CDR3 DNA reads TGTGCCAGCAGTCAACCCGGGACTAGCGGGCACGAGCAGTACTTC.

V usage is TRBV28 and J usage is TRBJ1-5, with D maybe TRBD1 (6 bases). Germline V gives CDR1 MDHEN, CDR2 SYDVKM. Deletions cut 6 bases from V and 13 bases from J, with 19 bases between. This CDR3 is 13 amino acids long. The CDR3 region has the DNA TGTGCCAGCAGGATAAGTTCTGACAGGCATCAGCATTTT. Its translation: CASRISSDRHQHF.

The chain combines TRBV25-1 with TRBJ2-1; 7 bases agree with TRBD1. V lost 7 bases to trimming and J lost 8 bases; unmatched junction nucleotides: 8. This CDR3 comprises 13 residues. From germline, CDR1 is MGHDK and CDR2 SYGVNS. This CDR3 is CASIGTDFDEQFF. CDR3 in DNA: TGTGCCAGCATCGGGACAGACTTCGATGAGCAGTTCTTC.

This clone was picked up one time. The CDR3 region is CSVASTEAFF. In nucleotides, the CDR3 is TGCAGCGTCGCTAGCACTGAAGCTTTCTTT. V is TRBV29-1 and J is TRBJ1-1; D remains unclear. Trimming stripped 6 bases from V and 4 bases from J, with 6 bases between. The CDR3 extends over 10 amino acids. Germline V gene data show CDR1 as SQVTM and CDR2 as ANQGSEA. The full variable domain, completed using reference TRBV29-1 and TRBJ1-1, is SAVISQKPSRDICQRGTSLTIQCQVDSQVTMMFWYRQQPGQSLTLIATANQGSEATYESGFVIDKFPISRPNLTFSTLTVSNMSPEDSSIYLCSVASTEAFFGQGTRLTVV.

The chain combines TRBV9 with TRBJ2-1, with D possibly being TRBD2 (6 bases). V lost 3 bases to trimming and J lost 9 bases, with 19 bases between them. Per the germline V gene, CDR1 is SGDLS and CDR2 is YYNGEE. This CDR3 contains 15 residues. CDR3 nucleotides: TGTGCCAGCAGCGGCCGGGACTCCCCGGTTGGTGAGCAGTTCTTC. This sequence encodes CASSGRDSPVGEQFF. Based on the CDR3 plus reference TRBV9 and TRBJ2-1, the full variable domain is DSGVTQTPKHLITATGQRVTLRCSPRSGDLSVYWYQQSLDQGLQFLIQYYNGEERAKGNILERFSAQQFPDLHSELNLSSLELGDSALYFCASSGRDSPVGEQFFGPGTRLTVL.

This clone was counted only a few times. V and J are TRBV27 and TRBJ2-7, with 7 bases that match TRBD2. The CDR3 contains 13 residues. V lost 7 bases to trimming and J lost 5 bases; unmatched junction nucleotides: 8. The germline V gene has CDR1 MNHEY and CDR2 SMNVEV (reference sequence). The CDR3 protein is CASMEGRGNEQYF. CDR3 DNA: TGTGCCAGCATGGAAGGGAGGGGAAACGAGCAGTACTTC.